This T cell receptor (beta chain) was sequenced during a study of neurological immune-mediated disorders. The CDR3 totals 15 residues. Germline V gives CDR1 SGDLS, CDR2 YYNGEE. Trimming cost V 0 bases and J 2 bases; bases outside gene matches: 4. This clonotype was observed many times. Synthesis of cDNA used 5'RACE (with 10-nucleotide random UMIs). MiXCR was run by TCRdb on the 5' RACE reads, yielding one entry per CDR3 protein. The table has 95,000 to 150,000 distinct CDR3 sequences, roughly 3.2% seen once. The sequence derives from a woman in her 30s with multiple sclerosis. Specimen: PBMCs. The rearrangement joins TRBV9 to TRBJ1-2, with 7 bases fitting TRBD1. The CDR3 bases are TGTGCCAGCAGCGTAGCTTCACAGGGGAACTATGGCTACACCTTC. This translates into CASSVASQGNYGYTF. The whole variable domain, filled in from reference TRBV9 and TRBJ1-2, reads DSGVTQTPKHLITATGQRVTLRCSPRSGDLSVYWYQQSLDQGLQFLIQYYNGEERAKGNILERFSAQQFPDLHSELNLSSLELGDSALYFCASSVASQGNYGYTFGSGTRLTVV.